The 7 T cell receptor beta chains in this list originate from one sample, sequenced in a study of T cells in Graves' hyperthyroidism and ophthalmopathy. Researchers amplified the TCR beta CDR3 regions from RNA transcripts. First-round RT-PCR targeting the TCR CDR3 was performed with the HTBI primer set. TCRdb processed the multiplex PCR reads anew with MiXCR; each CDR3 protein has one entry. The sample lists about 350,000 distinct CDR3 sequences, about 15% occurring once. The sample consisted of blood. The source of these receptors is a woman aged 25 to 45 with Graves' hyperthyroidism.

This clonotype was detected many times. This sequence joins TRBV27 and TRBJ2-5; D remains unclear. V shed 8 bases and J shed 5 bases, with 15 bases lying between them. CDR3 size: 13 residues. Per the germline V gene, CDR1 is MNHEY and CDR2 is SMNVEV (reference sequence). The CDR3 DNA is TGTGCCAGCGGACCCCCTCCGCAGGAGACCCAGTACTTC. Protein: CASGPPPQETQYF.

Concerning this clonotype itself: A much bigger clone sits one base away, suggesting this may be a read error. Since the CDR3 does not end with the conserved phenylalanine or tryptophan, this likely comes from a read error. This chain links TRBV19 with TRBJ1-5, with D maybe TRBD1 (6 bases). Per the germline V gene, CDR1 is LNHDA and CDR2 is SQIVND (reference sequence). The CDR3 extends over 14 amino acids. Trimming stripped 7 bases from V and 7 bases from J, with 17 bases between. This CDR3 is CASISRGGAQPQHS. The CDR3 nucleotides read TGTGCCAGTATCTCCCGAGGGGGGGCCCAGCCCCAGCATTCT.

In its sample, this clonotype was seen many times. The chain's CDR3 is CASSLWDYEQYF. CDR3 DNA: TGTGCCAGCAGTCTATGGGACTACGAGCAGTACTTC. The chain links TRBV25-1 to TRBJ2-7; D unclear. The CDR3 extends over 12 amino acids. In germline, CDR1 is MGHDK, CDR2 SYGVNS. With 5 bases removed from V and 3 bases from J, the gap between germline ends came to 8 bases.

The chain combines TRBV7-2 with TRBJ1-2, with 7 nucleotides matching TRBD1. V shed 0 bases, J shed 8 bases, and the junction held 6 bases outside the gene matches. Germline V CDR1 and CDR2: SGHTA, FQGNSA. CDR3 length: 14 amino acids. The CDR3 DNA reads TGTGCCAGCAGCTTAGCGTCCAGGGGGAGCGGCTACACCTTC. Protein: CASSLASRGSGYTF.

This clonotype came up a few times. This rearrangement joins TRBV30 to TRBJ2-1; 7 positions match TRBD1. Germline CDR1 is GTSNPN and CDR2 is SVGIG (reference sequence). The CDR3 is 17 residues long. The V gene end was trimmed by 0 bases and the J gene end by 6 bases; junction bases not matched to a gene: 14. This CDR3 is CAWSVRGLGQRGNEQFF. The CDR3 DNA reads as TGTGCCTGGAGTGTACGGGGTTTGGGACAGAGGGGCAATGAGCAGTTCTTC.

Regarding this clonotype: This clone may be a read error of a much larger clone one base away. This chain uses TRBV27 with TRBJ2-7, with D perhaps matching TRBD1 (6 bases). CDR1 MNHEY and CDR2 SMNVEV come from the germline V gene (reference sequence). The CDR3 runs to 15 residues. The V end lost 3 bases, the J end lost 5 bases, and 17 bases lay between the germline ends. CDR3 DNA: TGTGCCAGCAGTTTCTATTCGGACAGAGCCAACGAGCAGTACTTC. Encoded protein: CASSFYSDRANEQYF.

This clonotype was detected ten times or more. The chain employs TRBV6-6 and TRBJ2-7, with 13 bases identical to TRBD2. This CDR3 comprises 15 residues. The V gene end was trimmed by 2 bases and the J gene end by 9 bases; junction bases not matched to a gene: 7. CDR1 is MNHNY and CDR2 is SVGAGI in the germline V gene (reference sequence). The DNA of the CDR3 is TGTGCCAGCAGTTACACGGGACTAGCGGGATTGGTGCAGTACTTC. Protein sequence: CASSYTGLAGLVQYF.